These 23 T cell receptor beta chains were sequenced from one sample in a study of T cell responses to AZD1222 COVID-19 vaccine. Sequenced by immunoSEQ multiplex PCR; TCRdb stores in-frame clones only, minus some. The top ten clones hold 2.6% of a sample with about 180,000 clones, 90% to 95% of them seen once. This specimen consisted of peripheral blood, obtained on day 0 of AZD1222 vaccination. Every receptor here comes from an adult in good health.

The V and J genes are TRBV6-5 and TRBJ1-4; D gene uncertain. Germline CDR1 is MNHEY and CDR2 is SVGAGI. Trimming cost V 2 bases and J 2 bases, with 9 bases left between them. The CDR3 contains 15 residues. For the CDR3, the DNA is TGTGCCAGCAGTTACAGTGTAGGCACTAATGAAAAACTGTTTTTT. It translates to CASSYSVGTNEKLFF.

The chain couples TRBV10-2 to TRBJ2-1; 12 positions match TRBD2. CDR3 length: 14 amino acids. V gave up 6 bases and J gave up 8 bases; unmatched junction bases: 5. Germline V lookup: CDR1 WSHSY, CDR2 SAAADI. CDR3 sequence (DNA): TGCGCCAGCAGGCGACTAGCGGGAGAGGATGAGCAGTTCTTC. Translating gives CASRRLAGEDEQFF.

The CDR3 reads CASTLGVGNTIYF. CDR3 in DNA: TGTGCCAGCACCTTAGGGGTCGGAAACACCATATATTTT. The chain recombines TRBV28 with TRBJ1-3; a weak D match, TRBD1 (5 bases). Trimming took 7 bases from V and 4 from J, leaving 11 bases between them. Germline CDR1 reads MDHEN; CDR2 reads SYDVKM. The CDR3 length is 13 residues.

This clone occurred once. This chain uses TRBV6-5 with TRBJ1-1; D not resolved. Trimming removed 5 bases from V and 2 bases from J, with 12 bases in between. Germline-derived CDR1 and CDR2 are MNHEY and SVGAGI. This CDR3 has 14 residues. This chain's CDR3 is CASSLSGLNTEAFF. The CDR3 DNA reads as TGTGCCAGCAGTCTGTCCGGCCTTAACACTGAAGCTTTCTTT.

This rearrangement joins TRBV18 to TRBJ2-3, with D possibly matching TRBD2 (5 bases). CDR3 size: 15 residues. Trimming stripped 3 bases from V and 6 bases from J, with 16 bases between. Per germline, CDR1 KGHSH and CDR2 LQKENI. The CDR3 DNA follows: TGTGCCAGCTCACCTTCCCTAGCAGCCAGGGATACGCAGTATTTT. Its protein is CASSPSLAARDTQYF.

The chain links TRBV19 to TRBJ2-1, with 10 bases fitting TRBD2. The CDR3 is made up of 15 amino acids. V lost 6 bases to trimming and J lost 8 bases; unmatched junction nucleotides: 10. CDR1 and CDR2 from the germline V gene are LNHDA and SQIVND (reference sequence). CDR3 loop: CASSRAGGPLYEQFF. The CDR3 region has the DNA TGTGCCAGTAGCCGAGCGGGAGGGCCTTTATATGAGCAGTTCTTC.

The chain employs TRBV5-1 and TRBJ1-1, with D possibly being TRBD1 (5 bases). Germline-derived CDR1 and CDR2 are SGHRS and YFSETQ. Deletions cut 5 bases from V and 6 bases from J, with 17 bases between. CDR3 size: 14 residues. CDR3 protein: CASRSGTVIAEAFF. The CDR3 coding sequence is TGCGCCAGCAGGTCCGGGACGGTTATCGCTGAAGCTTTCTTT.

This chain uses TRBV10-1 with TRBJ2-7, with 8 bases that match TRBD2. The CDR3 is 17 residues long. Per germline, CDR1 WNHNN and CDR2 SYGVQD (reference sequence). With 0 bases clipped from V and 5 bases from J, the junction kept 12 bases outside the gene matches. The CDR3 coding sequence is TGCGCCAGCAGTGAGTCGATTTCCAGCGGGAGTCTCCACGAGCAGTACTTC. The encoded protein is CASSESISSGSLHEQYF.

This clone was seen once. This chain connects TRBV11-3 to TRBJ2-3; 7 bases are shared with TRBD2. The germline gives CDR1 SGHNT, CDR2 YENEEA. This CDR3 comprises 15 residues. V shed 3 bases, J shed 3 bases, and the junction held 6 bases outside the gene matches. CDR3 amino acids: CASSFGRERTDTQYF. Here the CDR3 DNA reads TGTGCCAGCAGCTTTGGGCGGGAGAGAACAGATACGCAGTATTTT.

The gene calls are TRBV27 and TRBJ2-3, with 8 bases fitting TRBD2. This CDR3 contains 18 residues. Looked up from germline, CDR1 is MNHEY and CDR2 is SMNVEV (reference sequence). Trimming cost V 6 bases and J 0 bases; bases outside gene matches: 14. The CDR3 DNA sequence: TGTGCCAGCAGACTCCCGGGACTAGGGGGATCGAGCACAGATACGCAGTATTTT. This translates into CASRLPGLGGSSTDTQYF.

The chain is built from TRBV5-1 and TRBJ2-3, with no clear D. V lost 2 bases to trimming and J lost 3 bases, with 13 bases between them. The CDR3 totals 15 residues. Looked up from germline, CDR1 is SGHRS and CDR2 is YFSETQ. CDR3 amino acids: CASSLKTSTTDTQYF. In DNA, the CDR3 is TGCGCCAGCAGCTTAAAGACAAGCACAACAGATACGCAGTATTTT.

The V and J genes are TRBV5-1 and TRBJ1-2; D gene uncertain. Germline-derived CDR1 and CDR2 are SGHRS and YFSETQ. The CDR3 sequence is 12 residues long. V lost 1 base to trimming and J lost 3 bases, with 4 bases between them. CDR3 amino acids: CASSLTYYGYTF. CDR3 bases: TGCGCCAGCAGCTTGACTTACTATGGCTACACCTTC.

V gene TRBV7-9 combines with J gene TRBJ1-2; TRBD1 matches at 9 bases. CDR3 length: 15 residues. V dropped 7 bases and J dropped 8; count of bases not matched to a gene: 14. CDR1 is SEHNR and CDR2 is FQNEAQ in the germline V gene (reference sequence). The CDR3 protein is CASTPQGAAENGYTF. CDR3 coding DNA: TGTGCCAGCACCCCACAGGGGGCCGCGGAGAACGGCTACACCTTC. The full variable domain, completed using reference TRBV7-9 and TRBJ1-2, is DTGVSQNPRHKITKRGQNVTFRCDPISEHNRLYWYRQTLGQGPEFLTYFQNEAQLEKSRLLSDRFSAERPKGSFSTLEIQRTEQGDSAMYLCASTPQGAAENGYTFGSGTRLTVV.

The chain joins TRBV4-1 to TRBJ2-1, with 10 bases matching TRBD2. With 5 bases clipped from V and 12 bases from J, the junction kept 19 bases outside the gene matches. The germline gives CDR1 MGHRA, CDR2 YSYEKL. CDR3 length equals 17 residues. The CDR3 spells CASSDQGSGTSAYGQFF. The DNA for the CDR3 is TGCGCCAGCAGCGACCAGGGATCCGGGACTAGCGCCTACGGGCAGTTCTTC.

The CDR3 nucleotides are TGTGCCAGCAGCTCGAACTTACACTTCAATGAGCAGTTCTTC. Protein sequence: CASSSNLHFNEQFF. The chain links TRBV7-9 to TRBJ2-1; D gene ambiguous. V lost 4 bases to trimming and J lost 6 bases, with 13 bases between them. This CDR3 comprises 14 residues. CDR1 is SEHNR, CDR2 FQNEAQ, per germline (reference sequence).

The chain is built from TRBV24-1 and TRBJ1-2; D unclear. This CDR3 comprises 14 residues. Looked up from germline, CDR1 is KGHDR and CDR2 is SFDVKD. Deletions cut 3 bases from V and 2 bases from J, with 9 bases between. Written as DNA, the CDR3 is TGTGCCACCAGTGATCACGACGTAAACTATGGCTACACCTTC. Encoded protein: CATSDHDVNYGYTF.

J is TRBJ1-2 and V is TRBV5-6; 7 bases match TRBD1. Trimming took 2 bases from V and 1 from J; bases not matched to a gene: 8. The V gene's germline CDR1 is SGHDT and CDR2 YYEEEE. This CDR3 comprises 16 residues. DNA of the CDR3: TGTGCCAGCAGCTTACCTGGGACAGCTTATAACTATGGCTACACCTTC. This encodes CASSLPGTAYNYGYTF.

The chain couples TRBV2 to TRBJ2-2; weak D call: TRBD1 (6 bases). The CDR3 runs to 13 residues. V lost 9 bases and J 3 bases, leaving 11 bases between the germline ends. Germline CDR1 reads SNHLY; CDR2 reads FYNNEI. The CDR3: CASNTGYTGELFF. CDR3 in DNA: TGTGCCAGTAATACAGGGTACACCGGGGAGCTGTTTTTT.

This chain links TRBV19 with TRBJ1-6, with D possibly being TRBD1 (5 bases). CDR1 is LNHDA, CDR2 SQIVND, per germline (reference sequence). V was cut by 6 bases and J by 10 bases, with 13 bases left in between. This CDR3 has 13 residues. CDR3 protein: CASRQHGDSPLHF. In nucleotides, the CDR3 is TGTGCCAGTAGGCAACATGGGGACTCACCCCTCCACTTT.

The V gene is TRBV29-1, the J gene TRBJ2-1; no definite D call. CDR1 and CDR2 from the germline V gene are SQVTM and ANQGSEA. With 7 bases removed from V and 0 bases from J, the gap between germline ends came to 16 bases. The CDR3 has 15 residues. DNA for the CDR3: TGCAGCGGCACTGAGGCCCGATCCTCCTACAATGAGCAGTTCTTC. Its translation: CSGTEARSSYNEQFF.

The chain recombines TRBV30 with TRBJ2-2; tentatively, D is TRBD1 (8 bases). CDR1 and CDR2 (germline): GTSNPN, SVGIG (reference sequence). The CDR3 has 17 amino acids. V gave up 3 bases and J gave up 4 bases, with 21 bases separating them. The CDR3 protein is CAWSLGGQGAFTGELFF. The CDR3 DNA follows: TGTGCCTGGAGCCTCGGGGGGCAGGGGGCTTTCACCGGGGAGCTGTTTTTT.

The chain uses TRBV29-1 and TRBJ1-2; no clear D. From germline, CDR1 is SQVTM and CDR2 ANQGSEA. The CDR3 consists of 13 residues. Trimming stripped 3 bases from V and 2 bases from J, with 10 bases between. CDR3 protein: CSVDITGNYGYTF. CDR3 in DNA: TGCAGCGTTGATATCACGGGGAACTATGGCTACACCTTC.

The chain carries TRBV19 and TRBJ1-2; 7 bases are a match to TRBD1. The ends lost 3 bases at V and 3 bases at J; junction bases unmatched: 4. This CDR3 has 14 amino acids. Per the germline V gene, CDR1 is LNHDA and CDR2 is SQIVND (reference sequence). In DNA form, the CDR3 reads TGTGCCAGTAGTATGGACGGGACAGACTATGGCTACACCTTC. Amino acid sequence: CASSMDGTDYGYTF.